Following are 5 T cell receptor beta chains from one sample sequenced in a study of T-cell reconstitution after alpha-beta-depleted transplantation in children. The library targeted TCRbeta and was prepared with unique molecular identifiers. TCRdb itself ran the PCR reads through MiXCR, one entry per CDR3 protein. This sample yields 540,000 or so distinct CDR3 sequences, of which 20% to 25% are seen a single time; about 14% belongs to the top ten. The source material was PBMCs, mostly from graft donor cells, sampled 360 days after TCRalphabeta/CD19-depleted stem cell transplant. These receptors all stem from a boy younger than two who had a stem cell transplant for acute myeloid leukemia, so the T cells may come from the graft donor.

This clonotype was seen repeatedly, ten times or more. The chain joins TRBV29-1 to TRBJ2-6; weak D call: TRBD1 (5 bases). Deletions cut 5 bases from V and 2 bases from J, with 13 bases between. CDR1 and CDR2 (germline): SQVTM, ANQGSEA. The CDR3 loop spans 15 amino acids. CDR3 DNA: TGCAGCGTTCCGTGGCAGGGAACTGGGGCCAACGTCCTGACTTTC. It yields the protein CSVPWQGTGANVLTF.

The genes are TRBV20-1 and TRBJ1-1, with D hard to call. The CDR3 is 14 residues long. Looked up from germline, CDR1 is DFQATT and CDR2 is SNEGSKA (reference sequence). Trimming took off 6 bases at V and 3 bases at J, with 17 bases between the two ends. The DNA of the CDR3 is TGCAGTGCCGAGCGGAAGCCCTGGGACACTGAAGCTTTCTTT. This translates into CSAERKPWDTEAFF.

The chain employs TRBV20-1 and TRBJ2-6; 7 bases line up with TRBD1. This CDR3 is built from 14 residues. The junction had 1 base not matched to a gene; V was cut back by 3 bases and J by 2 bases. Per the germline V gene, CDR1 is DFQATT and CDR2 is SNEGSKA (reference sequence). The CDR3 DNA reads TGCAGTGCTAGCACAGGGGCTGGGGCCAACGTCCTGACTTTC. As protein: CSASTGAGANVLTF.

The chain links TRBV27 to TRBJ2-3; the D is unclear. This CDR3 has 14 residues. Between the trimmed V and J ends, which lost 8 bases and 0 bases, there was a span of 12 bases. Germline loops: CDR1 MNHEY, CDR2 SMNVEV (reference sequence). In DNA form, the CDR3 reads TGTGCCAGCCTGTCCTCTTCTAGCACAGATACGCAGTATTTT. Translated, it gives CASLSSSSTDTQYF.

This chain joins TRBV11-1 and TRBJ2-7, with D possibly TRBD2 on 6 matching bases. Germline lookup yields CDR1 SGHAT and CDR2 FQDESV (reference sequence). V lost 3 bases, J lost 7 bases, and 13 bases lay in between. The CDR3 spans 13 residues. The CDR3 loop reads CASSFGGAKEQYF. DNA of the CDR3: TGTGCCAGCAGCTTTGGAGGGGCCAAAGAGCAGTACTTC. The full variable domain, with the rest looked up from reference TRBV11-1 and TRBJ2-7, is EAEVAQSPRYKITEKSQAVAFWCDPISGHATLYWYRQILGQGPELLVQFQDESVVDDSQLPKDRFSAERLKGVDSTLKIQPAELGDSAMYLCASSFGGAKEQYFGPGTRLTVT.